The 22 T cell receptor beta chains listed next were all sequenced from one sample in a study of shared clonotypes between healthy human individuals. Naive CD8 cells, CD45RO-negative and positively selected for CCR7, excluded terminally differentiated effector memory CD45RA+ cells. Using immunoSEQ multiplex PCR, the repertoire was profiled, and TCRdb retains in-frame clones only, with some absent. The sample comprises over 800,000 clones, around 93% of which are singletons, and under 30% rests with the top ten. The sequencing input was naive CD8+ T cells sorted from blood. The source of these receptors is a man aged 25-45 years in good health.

CDR3 sequence: CSVEVPQGNTEAFF. The CDR3 DNA reads as TGCAGCGTTGAGGTCCCACAGGGGAACACTGAAGCTTTCTTT. This sequence joins TRBV29-1 and TRBJ1-1, with D possibly being TRBD1 (6 bases). CDR1 SQVTM and CDR2 ANQGSEA come from the germline V gene. The CDR3 sequence is 14 residues long. Trimming shortened V by 3 bases and J by 1 base, and 12 bases separated the two germline ends.

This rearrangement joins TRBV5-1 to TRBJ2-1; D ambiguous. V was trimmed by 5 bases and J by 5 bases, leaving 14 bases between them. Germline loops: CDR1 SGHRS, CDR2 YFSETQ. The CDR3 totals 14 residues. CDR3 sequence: CASSGGFPHNEQFF. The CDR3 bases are TGCGCCAGCAGTGGTGGTTTCCCCCACAATGAGCAGTTCTTC.

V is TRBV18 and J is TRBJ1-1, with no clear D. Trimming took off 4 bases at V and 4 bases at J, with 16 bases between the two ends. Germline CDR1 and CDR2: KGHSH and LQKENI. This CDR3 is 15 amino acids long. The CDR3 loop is CASSLLAGVGTEAFF. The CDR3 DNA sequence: TGTGCCAGCTCACTCCTCGCAGGAGTCGGCACTGAAGCTTTCTTT.

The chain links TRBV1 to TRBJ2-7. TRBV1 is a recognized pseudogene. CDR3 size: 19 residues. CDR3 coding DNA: TGCACCAGCAGCCAAGTTTGGTCCTATCACCGAACAAGCTCCTACGAGCAGTACTTC. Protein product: CTSSQVWSYHRTSSYEQYF.

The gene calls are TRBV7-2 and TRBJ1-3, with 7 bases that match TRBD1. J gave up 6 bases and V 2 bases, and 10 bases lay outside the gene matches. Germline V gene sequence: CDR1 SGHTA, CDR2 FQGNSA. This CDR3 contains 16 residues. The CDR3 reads CASSLWAGGNENTIYF. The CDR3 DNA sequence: TGTGCCAGCAGCTTATGGGCAGGGGGAAATGAAAACACCATATATTTT. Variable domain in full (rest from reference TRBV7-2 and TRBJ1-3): GAGVSQSPSNKVTEKGKDVELRCDPISGHTALYWYRQSLGQGLEFLIYFQGNSAPDKSGLPSDRFSAERTGGSVSTLTIQRTQQEDSAVYLCASSLWAGGNENTIYFGEGSWLTVV.

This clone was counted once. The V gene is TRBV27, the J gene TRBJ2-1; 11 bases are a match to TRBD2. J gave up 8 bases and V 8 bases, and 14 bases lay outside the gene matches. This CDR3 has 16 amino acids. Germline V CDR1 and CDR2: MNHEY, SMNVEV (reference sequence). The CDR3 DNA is TGTGCCAGCTACGATTCCGGGACTAGCGGTGAATATGAGCAGTTCTTC. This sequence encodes CASYDSGTSGEYEQFF.

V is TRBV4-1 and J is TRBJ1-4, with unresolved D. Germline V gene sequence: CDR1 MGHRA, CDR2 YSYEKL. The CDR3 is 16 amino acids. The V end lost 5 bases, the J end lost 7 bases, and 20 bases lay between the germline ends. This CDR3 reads CASSVHPTEGFEKLFF. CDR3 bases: TGCGCCAGCAGCGTCCATCCGACGGAAGGGTTTGAAAAACTGTTTTTT.

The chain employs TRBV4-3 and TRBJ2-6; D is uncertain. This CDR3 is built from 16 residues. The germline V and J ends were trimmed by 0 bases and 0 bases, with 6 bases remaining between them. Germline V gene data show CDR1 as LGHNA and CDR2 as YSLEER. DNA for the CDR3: TGCGCCAGCAGCCAAGACTTCTACTCTGGGGCCAACGTCCTGACTTTC. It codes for CASSQDFYSGANVLTF.

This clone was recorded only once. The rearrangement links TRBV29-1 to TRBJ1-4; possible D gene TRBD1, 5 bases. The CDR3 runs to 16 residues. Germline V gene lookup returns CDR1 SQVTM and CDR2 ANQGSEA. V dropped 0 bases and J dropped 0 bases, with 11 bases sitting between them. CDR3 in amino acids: CSVEDPMGPTNEKLFF. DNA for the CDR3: TGCAGCGTTGAAGATCCCATGGGGCCAACTAATGAAAAACTGTTTTTT.

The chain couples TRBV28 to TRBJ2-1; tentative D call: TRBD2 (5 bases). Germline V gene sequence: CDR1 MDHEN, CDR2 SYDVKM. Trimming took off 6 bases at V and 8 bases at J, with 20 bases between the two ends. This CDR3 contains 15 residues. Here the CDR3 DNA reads TGTGCCAGCAGCCCAAGGCTGGTGGGAGTTTATGAGCAGTTCTTC. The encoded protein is CASSPRLVGVYEQFF.

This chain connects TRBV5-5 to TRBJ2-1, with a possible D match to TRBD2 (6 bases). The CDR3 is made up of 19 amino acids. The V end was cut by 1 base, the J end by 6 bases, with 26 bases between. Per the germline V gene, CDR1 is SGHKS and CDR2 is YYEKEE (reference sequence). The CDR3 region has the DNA TGTGCCAGCAGCTTGAGAACCTACGCACCCTGGGAGGTACGCAATGAGCAGTTCTTC. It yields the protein CASSLRTYAPWEVRNEQFF.

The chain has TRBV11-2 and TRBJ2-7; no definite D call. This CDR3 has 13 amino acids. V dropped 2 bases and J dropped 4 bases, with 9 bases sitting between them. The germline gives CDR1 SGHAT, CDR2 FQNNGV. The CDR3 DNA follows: TGTGCCAGCAGCTTAATCCCCTTTTACGAGCAGTACTTC. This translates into CASSLIPFYEQYF.

CDR3 amino acids: CASSESMGAGEASGYTF. The CDR3, as DNA: TGTGCCAGCAGTGAATCAATGGGAGCAGGGGAAGCTTCTGGCTACACCTTC. This chain uses TRBV6-1 with TRBJ1-2, with D possibly matching TRBD1 (6 bases). CDR1 is MNHNS and CDR2 is SASEGT in the germline V gene. Trimming removed 2 bases at V and 7 bases at J, with 23 bases between. This CDR3 is built from 17 residues.

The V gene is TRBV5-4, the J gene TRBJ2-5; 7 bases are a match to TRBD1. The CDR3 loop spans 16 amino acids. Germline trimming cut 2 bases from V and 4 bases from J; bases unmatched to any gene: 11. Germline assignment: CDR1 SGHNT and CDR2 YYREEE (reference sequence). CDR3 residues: CASSLLGTAGSETQYF. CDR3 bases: TGTGCCAGCAGCTTACTTGGGACAGCCGGTTCAGAGACCCAGTACTTC.

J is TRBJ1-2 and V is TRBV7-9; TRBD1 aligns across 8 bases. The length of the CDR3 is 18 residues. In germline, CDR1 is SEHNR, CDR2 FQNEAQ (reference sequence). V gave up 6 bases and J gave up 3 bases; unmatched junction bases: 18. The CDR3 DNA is TGTGCCAGCAGTCTAGGGATCCCATCAGGGGGCGCGGACTATGGCTACACCTTC. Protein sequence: CASSLGIPSGGADYGYTF. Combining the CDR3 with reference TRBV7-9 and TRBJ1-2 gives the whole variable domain DTGVSQNPRHKITKRGQNVTFRCDPISEHNRLYWYRQTLGQGPEFLTYFQNEAQLEKSRLLSDRFSAERPKGSFSTLEIQRTEQGDSAMYLCASSLGIPSGGADYGYTFGSGTRLTVV.

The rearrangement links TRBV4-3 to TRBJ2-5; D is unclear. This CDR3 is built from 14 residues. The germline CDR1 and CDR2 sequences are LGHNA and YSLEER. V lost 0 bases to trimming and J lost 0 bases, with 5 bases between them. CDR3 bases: TGCGCCAGCAGCCAAGATGGTTACCAAGAGACCCAGTACTTC. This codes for CASSQDGYQETQYF.

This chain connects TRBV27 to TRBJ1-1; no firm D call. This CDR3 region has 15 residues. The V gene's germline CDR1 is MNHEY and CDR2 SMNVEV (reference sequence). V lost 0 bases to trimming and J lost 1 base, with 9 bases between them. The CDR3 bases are TGTGCCAGCAGTTTATCTCTAGGCTGGAACACTGAAGCTTTCTTT. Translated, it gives CASSLSLGWNTEAFF.

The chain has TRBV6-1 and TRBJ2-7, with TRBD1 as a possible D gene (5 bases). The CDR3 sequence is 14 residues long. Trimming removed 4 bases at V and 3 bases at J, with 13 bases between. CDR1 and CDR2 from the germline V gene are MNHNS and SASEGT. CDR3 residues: CASSAREGVYEQYF. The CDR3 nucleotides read TGTGCCAGCAGTGCAAGAGAAGGGGTCTACGAGCAGTACTTC.

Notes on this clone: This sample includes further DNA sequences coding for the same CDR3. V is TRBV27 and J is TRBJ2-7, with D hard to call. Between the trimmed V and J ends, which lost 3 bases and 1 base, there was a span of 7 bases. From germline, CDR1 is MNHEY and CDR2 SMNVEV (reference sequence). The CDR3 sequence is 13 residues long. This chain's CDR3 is CASSFGQSYEQYF. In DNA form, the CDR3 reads TGTGCCAGCAGTTTCGGGCAATCCTACGAGCAGTACTTC.

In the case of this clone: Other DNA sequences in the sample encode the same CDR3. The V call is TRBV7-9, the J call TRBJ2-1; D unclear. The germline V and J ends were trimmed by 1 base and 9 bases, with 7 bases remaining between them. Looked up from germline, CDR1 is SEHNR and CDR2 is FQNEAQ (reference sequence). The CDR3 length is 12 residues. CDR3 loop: CASSLGDLEQFF. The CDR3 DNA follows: TGTGCCAGCAGCTTAGGGGATCTTGAGCAGTTCTTC.

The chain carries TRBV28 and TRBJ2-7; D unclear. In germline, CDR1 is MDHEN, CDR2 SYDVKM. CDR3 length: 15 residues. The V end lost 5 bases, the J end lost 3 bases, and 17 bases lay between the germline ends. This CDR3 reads CASSTPDLTYYEQYF. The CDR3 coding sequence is TGTGCCAGCAGTACCCCGGACCTGACTTACTACGAGCAGTACTTC.

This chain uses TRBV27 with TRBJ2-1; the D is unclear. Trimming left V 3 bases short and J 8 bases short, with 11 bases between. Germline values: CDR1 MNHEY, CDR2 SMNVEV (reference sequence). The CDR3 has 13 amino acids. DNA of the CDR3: TGTGCCAGCAGTTTCTCCCTCGGGTATGAGCAGTTCTTC. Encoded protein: CASSFSLGYEQFF.